Presented here are 27 T cell receptor beta chains from one specimen sequenced in a study of CD8+ T cells in alopecia areata. Sample treatment: oral pan-JAK inhibitor, 5-10 mg twice daily. It was cDNA, reverse transcribed from extracted RNA, that served as the sequencing template. Produced via immunoSEQ multiplex PCR; TCRdb's table is partial and in-frame only. This repertoire shows approximately 280,000 clones, 55% to 70% found once; its top ten account for more than 1.5%. This specimen was CD4+ T cells sorted from blood, taken at week 24, from a patient treated with tofacitinib. All receptors come from a human donor with alopecia areata.

On this clone itself: One junction end does not reproduce the germline sequence, and a read error may be involved. Other DNA sequences in the same sample also yield this CDR3. In DNA form, the CDR3 reads TGTGCCAGTAGCTTAGTAGAGACCCAGTACTTC. Translated, it gives CASSLVETQYF. The chain joins TRBV7-2 to TRBJ2-5; D uncertain. Germline loops: CDR1 SGHTA, CDR2 FQGNSA. The CDR3 totals 11 residues.

This clone turned up a few times. This sequence joins TRBV4-1 and TRBJ1-2; D unresolved. CDR1 and CDR2 from the germline V gene are MGHRA and YSYEKL. This CDR3 is 13 amino acids long. Between the trimmed V and J ends, which lost 0 bases and 10 bases, there was a span of 12 bases. The CDR3 protein is CASSQEDGRFYTF. The CDR3 nucleotides are TGCGCCAGCAGCCAAGAAGACGGCCGTTTCTACACCTTC.

This rearrangement joins TRBV28 to TRBJ2-1; 9 bases align to TRBD1. V lost 6 bases, J lost 7 bases, and 7 bases stayed unmatched. The CDR3 is made up of 14 amino acids. Germline assignment: CDR1 MDHEN and CDR2 SYDVKM. CDR3 region: CASSGTGSLNEQFF. The CDR3 bases are TGTGCCAGCAGCGGGACAGGGAGCTTGAATGAGCAGTTCTTC.

The chain uses TRBV6-1 and TRBJ2-5, with 10 bases aligning to TRBD2. Germline V gene lookup returns CDR1 MNHNS and CDR2 SASEGT. The J segment lost 5 bases and the V segment lost 6 bases, leaving 6 bases of the junction unmatched. The CDR3 is 14 amino acids. The CDR3 DNA reads TGTGCCAGCAGAGTGGGACTAGCGATGGAGACCCAGTACTTC. It yields the protein CASRVGLAMETQYF.

The CDR3 DNA reads TGCGCCAGCAGCCAACCCGCACGCACTGAAGCTTTCTTT. Residues: CASSQPARTEAFF. The J gene is TRBJ1-1, the V gene TRBV4-1; D uncertain. Deletions cut 2 bases from V and 4 bases from J, with 8 bases between. The length of the CDR3 is 13 residues. CDR1 and CDR2 (germline): MGHRA, YSYEKL.

The sample holds many counts of this clone. J is TRBJ2-3 and V is TRBV30, with 9 bases aligning to TRBD2. Trimming at V came to 7 bases and at J to 1 base, leaving 3 bases not matched to a gene. Germline V gene lookup returns CDR1 GTSNPN and CDR2 SVGIG (reference sequence). The CDR3 sequence is 13 residues long. CDR3 bases: TGTGCCTTCGCTAGCGGGGGCACAGATACGCAGTATTTT. Its protein product is CAFASGGTDTQYF. Complete variable domain (other parts from reference TRBV30 and TRBJ2-3): SQTIHQWPATLVQPVGSPLSLECTVEGTSNPNLYWYRQAAGRGLQLLFYSVGIGQISSEVPQNLSASRPQDRQFILSSKKLLLSDSGFYLCAFASGGTDTQYFGPGTRLTVL.

V and J are TRBV2 and TRBJ1-5, with 9 positions matching TRBD1. This CDR3 contains 12 residues. J gave up 10 bases and V 6 bases, and 4 bases lay outside the gene matches. From germline, CDR1 is SNHLY and CDR2 FYNNEI. This CDR3 reads CASRGTGLPQHF. The DNA of the CDR3 is TGTGCCAGCAGGGGGACAGGGCTCCCCCAGCATTTT.

This CDR3 is CASSQDLSEYYEQYF. In DNA, the CDR3 is TGTGCCAGCAGCCAAGATCTCTCAGAGTACTACGAGCAGTACTTC. V gene TRBV4-2 combines with J gene TRBJ2-7; D is unclear. V was pared by 0 bases and J by 3 bases, with 12 bases between. CDR1 and CDR2 from the germline V gene are LGHNA and YNFKEQ. The CDR3 is 15 amino acids.

This clone occurred once. The J gene is TRBJ2-1, the V gene TRBV29-1; D remains ambiguous. The ends were cut back, 1 base at V and 2 bases at J, with 6 bases in the middle. Germline V gene data show CDR1 as SQVTM and CDR2 as ANQGSEA. The CDR3 contains 13 residues. DNA of the CDR3: TGCAGCGTTGAAGTCAGGCCCTACAATGAGCAGTTCTTC. Encoded protein: CSVEVRPYNEQFF.

Concerning this clone: One end of the junction fails to match germline, which may point to a read error. The chain combines TRBV2 with TRBJ2-7; a possible D gene is TRBD2 (6 bases). From germline, CDR1 is SNHLY and CDR2 FYNNEI. There are 8 residues in the CDR3. The CDR3 is CASSPAGF. CDR3 coding DNA: TGTGCCAGCAGTCCCGCGGGGTTC.

The chain uses TRBV2 and TRBJ1-5; D is uncertain. In germline, CDR1 is SNHLY, CDR2 FYNNEI. V was trimmed by 2 bases and J by 1 base, leaving 12 bases between them. CDR3 size: 16 residues. The chain's CDR3 is CASSERGLRSNQPQHF. CDR3 DNA: TGTGCCAGCAGTGAACGAGGGCTCCGGAGCAATCAGCCCCAGCATTTT. Full variable domain (outside the CDR3, taken from reference TRBV2 and TRBJ1-5): EPEVTQTPSHQVTQMGQEVILRCVPISNHLYFYWYRQILGQKVEFLVSFYNNEISEKSEIFDDQFSVERPDGSNFTLKIRSTKLEDSAMYFCASSERGLRSNQPQHFGDGTRLSIL.

The V gene is TRBV29-1, the J gene TRBJ2-5, with TRBD1 identical over 7 bases. The germline V gene encodes CDR1 SQVTM and CDR2 ANQGSEA. The junction had 5 bases not matched to a gene; V was cut back by 5 bases and J by 5 bases. This CDR3 has 12 residues. The CDR3 DNA follows: TGCAGCGTTTACAGGGGTGGTGAGACCCAGTACTTC. This encodes CSVYRGGETQYF.

V usage is TRBV10-3 and J usage is TRBJ2-7; D is unclear. The CDR3 is made up of 13 amino acids. In germline, CDR1 is ENHRY, CDR2 SYGVKD. V lost 3 bases to trimming and J lost 5 bases, with 11 bases between them. The CDR3 nucleotides read TGTGCCATCAGTGACCCAGCCAGGAACGAGCAGTACTTC. Translation gives CAISDPARNEQYF.

Only a few counts were recorded for this clone. This chain connects TRBV29-1 to TRBJ1-1; D gene ambiguous. V lost 2 bases, J lost 5 bases, and 12 bases lay in between. This CDR3 contains 13 residues. Germline-derived CDR1 and CDR2 are SQVTM and ANQGSEA. Here the CDR3 reads CSVEPISGTEAFF. The DNA for the CDR3 is TGCAGCGTTGAACCGATCAGTGGGACTGAAGCTTTCTTT.

About this clone: One end of the junction fails to match germline, which may point to a read error. The V and J genes are TRBV29-1 and TRBJ2-3, with 7 bases lining up with TRBD2. The CDR3 is 14 residues long. Germline CDR1 is SQVTM and CDR2 is ANQGSEA. The CDR3 bases are TGCGGCGTTGTAGGGCGGGGGAGCACAGATACGCAGTATTTT. This sequence encodes CGVVGRGSTDTQYF.

This chain connects TRBV28 to TRBJ2-3; D not certain. CDR1 is MDHEN, CDR2 SYDVKM, per germline. There are 15 residues in the CDR3. V lost 3 bases to trimming and J lost 1 base, with 11 bases between them. The DNA for the CDR3 is TGTGCCAGCAGTTTGGCGTCTCAGGGCACAGATACGCAGTATTTT. This translates into CASSLASQGTDTQYF.

This clone has just a few counts. This chain joins TRBV7-9 and TRBJ2-3, with unresolved D. V was clipped by 5 bases and J by 2 bases, with 5 bases between them. This CDR3 spans 12 amino acids. The germline V gene encodes CDR1 SEHNR and CDR2 FQNEAQ (reference sequence). CDR3 nucleotides: TGTGCCAGCAGCCCTCACACAGATACGCAGTATTTT. Its protein product is CASSPHTDTQYF.

This rearrangement joins TRBV28 to TRBJ1-6, with 7 bases matching TRBD1. This CDR3 comprises 15 residues. V dropped 7 bases and J dropped 6; count of bases not matched to a gene: 9. Germline V gene data show CDR1 as MDHEN and CDR2 as SYDVKM. CDR3 sequence (DNA): TGTGCCAGCACGGGACAGCGCGTCCGTAATTCACCCCTCCACTTT. This codes for CASTGQRVRNSPLHF.

This clone was seen only a few times. The rearrangement links TRBV10-3 to TRBJ2-3; 9 nucleotides match TRBD1. The CDR3 has 15 amino acids. Germline V CDR1 and CDR2: ENHRY, SYGVKD. The junction had 10 bases not matched to a gene; V was cut back by 9 bases and J by 3 bases. The DNA of the CDR3 is TGTGCCATAGACGACGCTGACAGGGGGACAGATACGCAGTATTTT. Translating it yields CAIDDADRGTDTQYF.

The chain uses TRBV9 and TRBJ2-3; weak D call: TRBD2 (5 bases). Germline lookup yields CDR1 SGDLS and CDR2 YYNGEE. The germline V and J ends were trimmed by 4 bases and 8 bases, with 17 bases remaining between them. The CDR3 length is 14 residues. CDR3 bases: TGTGCCAGCAGCCCACAAAGGACTCGGGCTACGCAGTATTTT. Amino acid sequence: CASSPQRTRATQYF.

The chain combines TRBV5-1 with TRBJ2-5, with 7 nucleotides matching TRBD2. The CDR3 is 13 amino acids. CDR1 is SGHRS, CDR2 YFSETQ, per germline. Trimming at V came to 4 bases and at J to 5 bases, leaving 5 bases not matched to a gene. The CDR3 protein is CASSPGTTETQYF. The DNA for the CDR3 is TGCGCCAGCAGCCCCGGGACTACGGAGACCCAGTACTTC.

V and J are TRBV29-1 and TRBJ2-5; perhaps D is TRBD1 or TRBD2 (5 bases each). V shed 6 bases and J shed 9 bases, with 14 bases lying between them. This CDR3 spans 11 amino acids. Germline CDR1 and CDR2: SQVTM and ANQGSEA. The CDR3 here is CSVRQRGAQYF. The CDR3 DNA follows: TGCAGCGTACGACAACGAGGGGCCCAGTACTTC.

This chain connects TRBV5-1 to TRBJ2-5; either TRBD1 or TRBD2 may fit D (5 bases each). V shed 5 bases and J shed 5 bases, with 19 bases lying between them. This CDR3 contains 15 residues. Germline V gives CDR1 SGHRS, CDR2 YFSETQ. CDR3 DNA sequence: TGCGCCAGCAGGCGCCGGATGGGGGAACGGGAGACCCAGTACTTC. Amino acid sequence: CASRRRMGERETQYF.

The gene calls are TRBV28 and TRBJ2-7; no reliable D call. Trimming pared 7 bases from V and 2 bases from J, leaving 18 bases between. The CDR3 length is 15 residues. Germline values: CDR1 MDHEN, CDR2 SYDVKM. The CDR3 DNA follows: TGTGCCAGCACCCAAAGCACGGTGGGGACCTACGAGCAGTACTTC. Protein product: CASTQSTVGTYEQYF. The variable domain in full, completed from reference TRBV28 and TRBJ2-7, reads DVKVTQSSRYLVKRTGEKVFLECVQDMDHENMFWYRQDPGLGLRLIYFSYDVKMKEKGDIPEGYSVSREKKERFSLILESASTNQTSMYLCASTQSTVGTYEQYFGPGTRLTVT.

This clone has just a few counts. V and J are TRBV7-2 and TRBJ2-2, with D hard to call. V lost 3 bases, J lost 6 bases, and 8 bases lay in between. This CDR3 spans 13 amino acids. Per germline, CDR1 SGHTA and CDR2 FQGNSA. As DNA, the CDR3 is TGTGCCAGCAGCTTGAATTTTCCCGGGGAGCTGTTTTTT. Translated: CASSLNFPGELFF.

This sequence joins TRBV25-1 and TRBJ1-3, with D perhaps matching TRBD1 (6 bases). V was shortened by 4 bases and J by 2 bases, with 6 bases between the two germline ends. Germline CDR1 reads MGHDK; CDR2 reads SYGVNS. There are 13 residues in the CDR3. CDR3 sequence: CASSGTAGNTIYF. The CDR3 DNA reads TGTGCCAGCAGTGGGACAGCTGGAAACACCATATATTTT.

Points on this clone: The sample holds other DNA sequences that translate to the same CDR3. The genes are TRBV30 and TRBJ1-6; D is possibly TRBD1 (5 bases). Germline loops: CDR1 GTSNPN, CDR2 SVGIG (reference sequence). The CDR3 extends over 15 amino acids. V shed 0 bases and J shed 2 bases, with 8 bases lying between them. CDR3 protein: CAWSVGGTYNSPLHF. The CDR3 DNA reads TGTGCCTGGAGTGTTGGGGGAACCTATAATTCACCCCTCCACTTT.